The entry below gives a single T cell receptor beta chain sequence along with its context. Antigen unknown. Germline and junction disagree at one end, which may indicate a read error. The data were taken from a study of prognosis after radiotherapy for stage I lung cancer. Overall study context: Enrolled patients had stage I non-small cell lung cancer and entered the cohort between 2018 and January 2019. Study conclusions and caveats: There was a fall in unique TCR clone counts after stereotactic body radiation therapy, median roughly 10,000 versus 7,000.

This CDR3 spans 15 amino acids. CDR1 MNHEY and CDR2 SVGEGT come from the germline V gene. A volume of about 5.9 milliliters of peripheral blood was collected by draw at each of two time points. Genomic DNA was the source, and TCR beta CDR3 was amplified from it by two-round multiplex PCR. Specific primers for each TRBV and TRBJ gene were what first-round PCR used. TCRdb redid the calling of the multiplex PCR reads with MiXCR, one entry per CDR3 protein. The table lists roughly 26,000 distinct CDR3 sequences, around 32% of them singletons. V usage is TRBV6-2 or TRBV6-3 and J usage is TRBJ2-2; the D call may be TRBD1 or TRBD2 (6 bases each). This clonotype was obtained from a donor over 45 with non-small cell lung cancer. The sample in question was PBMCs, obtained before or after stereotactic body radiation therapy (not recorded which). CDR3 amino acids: CASSARTAGSGEMFF. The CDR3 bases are TGTGCCAGCAGTGCCCGGACAGCGGGCTCCGGGGAGATGTTTTTT.